Sequencing of this TCR beta chain was carried out in a study of T-cell reconstitution after alpha-beta-depleted transplantation in children. Study-wide results and limits: There were reportedly several hundred expanded graft clones from which alpha-beta T cells came about two months after transplant. Among T cells one year after transplant, newly produced cells accounted for most counts and diversity. Surviving recipient T cells and intrathymic progenitors accounted for some patients' high TCRbeta diversity at day 60.

This CDR3 is 12 amino acids long. V gave up 7 bases and J gave up 9 bases, with 13 bases separating them. In this sample, this clonotype turned up many times. Its antigen remains unknown. TCRbeta library construction was performed incorporating unique molecular identifiers. TCRdb called the PCR reads again in MiXCR, with one record for every CDR3 protein. This sample has around 960,000 distinct CDR3 sequences, with roughly 29% found just once. This receptor was identified in a boy younger than two who had a stem cell transplant for SCID, so the T cells may come from the graft donor. The input for sequencing was PBMCs, mostly from graft donor cells, taken 360 days after TCRalphabeta/CD19-depleted stem cell transplant. J is TRBJ2-1 and V is TRBV12-3 or TRBV12-4, with no clear D. This chain's CDR3 is CASTHYFSEQFF. The CDR3 DNA reads TGTGCCAGCACCCATTACTTCAGTGAGCAGTTCTTC.